This passage covers 32 T cell receptor beta chains from one sample sequenced in a study of T cells in Graves' hyperthyroidism and ophthalmopathy. The investigators amplified TCR beta CDR3 regions from RNA transcripts. Initially, a first-round RT-PCR of the TCR CDR3 employed the HTBI primer set. MiXCR, applied by TCRdb to the multiplex PCR reads, yields one record per CDR3 protein. The sample lists some 350,000 distinct CDR3 sequences; 15% to 19% were seen once. Sequenced: blood. The source of these receptors is a woman aged 18-30 years with Graves' hyperthyroidism that later progressed to Graves' ophthalmopathy.

The rearrangement uses TRBV18 and TRBJ1-2; 10 positions agree with TRBD1. V gave up 1 base and J gave up 6 bases; unmatched junction bases: 8. CDR3 length equals 16 residues. CDR1 is KGHSH, CDR2 LQKENI, per germline. The CDR3 loop is CASSPLQDRGHNGYTF. Here the CDR3 DNA reads TGTGCCAGCTCACCACTCCAAGACAGGGGGCATAATGGCTACACCTTC.

Many counts were recorded for this clonotype. The rearrangement links TRBV3-1 to TRBJ2-7, with TRBD1 matching over 10 bases. The CDR3 loop spans 15 amino acids. The germline V gene encodes CDR1 LGHDT and CDR2 YNNKEL (reference sequence). With V trimmed by 1 base and J by 3 bases, 3 bases remained unmatched. CDR3 in amino acids: CASSQAGTGDYEQYF. CDR3 nucleotide sequence: TGTGCCAGCAGCCAAGCCGGGACAGGGGACTACGAGCAGTACTTC.

This clonotype was seen ten or more times. The gene calls are TRBV11-2 and TRBJ2-5; D is unresolved. The CDR3 covers 14 residues. Trimming cost V 5 bases and J 0 bases, with 10 bases left between them. Germline V gene lookup returns CDR1 SGHAT and CDR2 FQNNGV. The CDR3 is CASSPQRHQETQYF. In DNA, the CDR3 is TGTGCCAGCAGCCCCCAGAGACACCAAGAGACCCAGTACTTC. Full variable domain (missing parts from reference TRBV11-2 and TRBJ2-5): EAGVAQSPRYKIIEKRQSVAFWCNPISGHATLYWYQQILGQGPKLLIQFQNNGVVDDSQLPKDRFSAERLKGVDSTLKIQPAKLEDSAVYLCASSPQRHQETQYFGPGTRLLVL.

This clonotype was counted between two and nine times. The chain employs TRBV20-1 and TRBJ1-5; D perhaps matches TRBD1 (6 bases). Germline assignment: CDR1 DFQATT and CDR2 SNEGSKA (reference sequence). This CDR3 is 12 amino acids long. Here the CDR3 DNA reads TGCAGCACAGGACAGATCAATCAGCCCCAGCATTTT. This encodes CSTGQINQPQHF.

The chain couples TRBV28 to TRBJ2-5; 11 bases are shared with TRBD2. This CDR3 is built from 16 residues. Germline lookup yields CDR1 MDHEN and CDR2 SYDVKM. Germline trimming cut 6 bases from V and 2 bases from J; bases unmatched to any gene: 8. DNA of the CDR3: TGTGCCAGCAGCCGGCCGGGACTAGCGGCACAAGAGACCCAGTACTTC. Protein sequence: CASSRPGLAAQETQYF.

This clonotype was counted a few times. The chain recombines TRBV6-1 with TRBJ2-3; the D gene could be TRBD1 or TRBD2 (5 bases each). The CDR3 is 19 amino acids. Trimming took 4 bases from V and 0 from J, leaving 23 bases between them. Germline CDR1 is MNHNS and CDR2 is SASEGT. The chain's CDR3 is CASSALPGPSFMSTDTQYF. CDR3 DNA: TGTGCCAGCAGTGCCCTCCCGGGACCCTCATTCATGAGCACAGATACGCAGTATTTT.

In regard to this clonotype: A single base separates this from a much larger clone, so it may be a read error. The chain links TRBV11-2 to TRBJ2-5; 7 nucleotides match TRBD2. Germline CDR1 is SGHAT and CDR2 is FQNNGV. Germline trimming cut 5 bases from V and 9 bases from J; bases unmatched to any gene: 6. The CDR3 runs to 12 residues. CDR3 in amino acids: CASSRSREAQYF. As DNA, the CDR3 is TGTGCCAGCAGCCGTAGTCGGGAGGCCCAGTACTTC.

This clonotype has a count of ten or more. The genes are TRBV25-1 and TRBJ2-1; 10 nucleotides agree with TRBD2. Germline loops: CDR1 MGHDK, CDR2 SYGVNS. The CDR3 contains 15 residues. Trimming at V came to 5 bases and at J to 5 bases, leaving 6 bases not matched to a gene. The CDR3: CASSPQTSGDNEQFF. The DNA for the CDR3 is TGTGCCAGCAGTCCCCAAACTAGCGGGGACAATGAGCAGTTCTTC.

The chain has TRBV4-1 and TRBJ2-5; 9 bases match TRBD2. CDR1 MGHRA and CDR2 YSYEKL come from the germline V gene. J was trimmed by 5 bases and V by 0 bases; bases with no gene match: 13. The CDR3 length is 18 residues. CDR3 nucleotide sequence: TGCGCCAGCAGCCAAGATCTCCGGCCTAGCGGGATGTACGAGACCCAGTACTTC. Translation gives CASSQDLRPSGMYETQYF.

This chain links TRBV9 with TRBJ2-1, with 9 bases fitting TRBD2. CDR3 size: 15 residues. Germline V gives CDR1 SGDLS, CDR2 YYNGEE. Trimming cost V 0 bases and J 8 bases; bases outside gene matches: 6. Written as DNA, the CDR3 is TGTGCCAGCAGCGTAGGGCTAGCGGGATCCCATGAGCAGTTCTTC. Protein sequence: CASSVGLAGSHEQFF.

This clonotype was recorded at least ten times. The rearrangement uses TRBV7-9 and TRBJ2-3; TRBD1 matches 10 bases. Trimming removed 5 bases from V and 3 bases from J; junction bases left unmatched: 8. The V gene's germline CDR1 is SEHNR and CDR2 FQNEAQ (reference sequence). The CDR3 loop spans 16 amino acids. The DNA of the CDR3 is TGTGCCAGCAGCCCGGGGACAGGGGCGTGGACAGATACGCAGTATTTT. Protein product: CASSPGTGAWTDTQYF. The variable domain in full, with the rest retrieved from reference TRBV7-9 and TRBJ2-3, is DTGVSQNPRHKITKRGQNVTFRCDPISEHNRLYWYRQTLGQGPEFLTYFQNEAQLEKSRLLSDRFSAERPKGSFSTLEIQRTEQGDSAMYLCASSPGTGAWTDTQYFGPGTRLTVL.

The sample holds many counts of this clonotype. The chain has TRBV12-3 or TRBV12-4 and TRBJ2-7, with a possible D match to TRBD2 (5 bases). Trimming stripped 5 bases from V and 0 bases from J, with 20 bases between. The CDR3 covers 17 residues. For the CDR3, the DNA is TGTGCCAGCAGTCTTGGGAGCTTTCTCTCTGGCTCCTACGAGCAGTACTTC. This translates into CASSLGSFLSGSYEQYF.

This clonotype was seen at least ten times. The chain employs TRBV6-1 and TRBJ2-3; the D is unclear. The germline V and J ends were trimmed by 5 bases and 6 bases, with 15 bases remaining between them. The CDR3 extends over 14 amino acids. Germline V gene lookup returns CDR1 MNHNS and CDR2 SASEGT. The CDR3 is CASSWAREWDTQYF. CDR3 DNA sequence: TGTGCCAGCAGTTGGGCCAGAGAATGGGATACGCAGTATTTT.

The sample holds many counts of this clonotype. The rearrangement joins TRBV30 to TRBJ2-7; maybe TRBD1 (6 bases). The CDR3 spans 13 residues. CDR1 and CDR2 (germline): GTSNPN, SVGIG (reference sequence). V lost 3 bases to trimming and J lost 3 bases, with 12 bases between them. The DNA of the CDR3 is TGTGCCTGGAGGCCGACAGGACGCTACGAGCAGTACTTC. Translated, it gives CAWRPTGRYEQYF. The variable domain in full, with the rest retrieved from reference TRBV30 and TRBJ2-7, is SQTIHQWPATLVQPVGSPLSLECTVEGTSNPNLYWYRQAAGRGLQLLFYSVGIGQISSEVPQNLSASRPQDRQFILSSKKLLLSDSGFYLCAWRPTGRYEQYFGPGTRLTVT.

The rearrangement links TRBV20-1 to TRBJ2-1; the match to TRBD2 covers 10 bases. This CDR3 has 16 amino acids. The germline gives CDR1 DFQATT, CDR2 SNEGSKA (reference sequence). Trimming took 5 bases from V and 10 from J; bases not matched to a gene: 17. The CDR3 loop reads CSAATSGRAGPGEQFF. CDR3 sequence (DNA): TGCAGTGCTGCGACCAGCGGGAGGGCCGGACCGGGCGAGCAGTTCTTC.

In its sample, this clonotype was seen many times. The V call is TRBV7-2, the J call TRBJ1-6; D not certain. The V end lost 1 base, the J end lost 0 bases, and 7 bases lay between the germline ends. CDR3 length equals 16 residues. Germline assignment: CDR1 SGHTA and CDR2 FQGNSA. The CDR3 region has the DNA TGTGCCAGCAGCTTAGGCGGAAGCTCCTATAATTCACCCCTCCACTTT. Its translation: CASSLGGSSYNSPLHF.

This chain connects TRBV14 to TRBJ2-1, with a weak D call TRBD2 (6 bases). This CDR3 contains 15 residues. The V end was cut by 2 bases, the J end by 0 bases, with 8 bases between. CDR1 is SGHDN and CDR2 is FVKESK in the germline V gene. The CDR3 here is CASSQIGGSYNEQFF. As DNA, the CDR3 is TGTGCCAGCAGCCAAATCGGGGGCTCCTACAATGAGCAGTTCTTC. The full variable domain, with the rest looked up from reference TRBV14 and TRBJ2-1, is EAGVTQFPSHSVIEKGQTVTLRCDPISGHDNLYWYRRVMGKEIKFLLHFVKESKQDESGMPNNRFLAERTGGTYSTLKVQPAELEDSGVYFCASSQIGGSYNEQFFGPGTRLTVL.

This clonotype was recorded once. This chain uses TRBV18 with TRBJ2-1; D unclear. The germline V and J ends were trimmed by 2 bases and 6 bases, with 14 bases remaining between them. Germline V gene lookup returns CDR1 KGHSH and CDR2 LQKENI. This CDR3 region has 15 residues. CDR3 in DNA: TGTGCCAGCTCACCAATAGGGTTTGATAGCAATGAGCAGTTCTTC. Amino acid sequence: CASSPIGFDSNEQFF. Combining the CDR3 with reference TRBV18 and TRBJ2-1 gives the whole variable domain NAGVMQNPRHLVRRRGQEARLRCSPMKGHSHVYWYRQLPEEGLKFMVYLQKENIIDESGMPKERFSAEFPKEGPSILRIQQVVRGDSAAYFCASSPIGFDSNEQFFGPGTRLTVL.

This clonotype came up a few times. This rearrangement joins TRBV30 to TRBJ2-7; TRBD2 agrees at 10 bases. This CDR3 is built from 12 residues. In germline, CDR1 is GTSNPN, CDR2 SVGIG (reference sequence). After removal of 5 bases from V and 3 bases from J, the junction contained 1 base not matched to a gene. The DNA for the CDR3 is TGTGCCTGGGGGACTAGCGTCTACGAGCAGTACTTC. Translating it yields CAWGTSVYEQYF.

V is TRBV7-9 and J is TRBJ1-1, with TRBD1 matching over 7 bases. Losses at the gene ends were 4 bases for V and 2 bases for J; bases not matched to a gene: 7. In germline, CDR1 is SEHNR, CDR2 FQNEAQ (reference sequence). The CDR3 runs 15 residues. The CDR3 is CASSSIDRVNTEAFF. CDR3 nucleotide sequence: TGTGCCAGCAGCTCGATCGACAGGGTTAACACTGAAGCTTTCTTT.

This clonotype was counted ten times or more. This rearrangement joins TRBV7-2 to TRBJ2-5, with a weak D call TRBD2 (7 bases). The CDR3 loop spans 15 amino acids. Germline CDR1 reads SGHTA; CDR2 reads FQGNSA. V lost 2 bases and J 2 bases, leaving 12 bases between the germline ends. CDR3 region: CASSLWGGGQETQYF. As DNA, the CDR3 is TGTGCCAGCAGCTTATGGGGAGGGGGGCAAGAGACCCAGTACTTC.

With regard to this clonotype: This may be a read error, as it is one base from a much larger clone. In DNA form, the CDR3 reads TGTGCCAGCATGTCCTCGACAGGGTACAATGAGCAGTCCTTC. Its translation: CASMSSTGYNEQSF. This chain connects TRBV28 to TRBJ2-1, with 7 bases that match TRBD1. Germline CDR1 is MDHEN and CDR2 is SYDVKM. CDR3 length equals 14 residues.

There are many counts of this clonotype. The CDR3 DNA reads TGTGCCAGCTTTCCTTCGACTCGACCCGCCGGGCCGCCACTCATTCCTTGGACCGGGGAGCTGTTTTTT. Protein sequence: CASFPSTRPAGPPLIPWTGELFF. The J gene is TRBJ2-2, the V gene TRBV27, with D uncertain. The germline V and J ends were trimmed by 8 bases and 5 bases, with 42 bases remaining between them. The CDR3 spans 23 residues. The germline gives CDR1 MNHEY, CDR2 SMNVEV (reference sequence).

This clonotype showed up many times. V is TRBV10-3 and J is TRBJ1-1, with D perhaps matching TRBD1 (6 bases). The CDR3 consists of 14 residues. V lost 4 bases to trimming and J lost 0 bases, with 9 bases between them. Germline CDR1 ENHRY, CDR2 SYGVKD. DNA of the CDR3: TGTGCCATCAGTGCCGGACAGTTGAACACTGAAGCTTTCTTT. Translated, it gives CAISAGQLNTEAFF.

This clonotype was seen at least ten times. CDR3 coding DNA: TGTGCCAGCAGTTTGGCAGACGACGATTTCCAGACTAATGAAAAACTGTTTTTT. Translated, it gives CASSLADDDFQTNEKLFF. The rearrangement uses TRBV28 and TRBJ1-4; D unclear. V was trimmed by 3 bases and J by 2 bases, leaving 19 bases between them. The germline V gene has CDR1 MDHEN and CDR2 SYDVKM. This CDR3 contains 18 residues.

V gene TRBV28 combines with J gene TRBJ2-1; TRBD2 might be the D (5 bases). The CDR3 is 18 residues long. The V end was cut by 1 base, the J end by 1 base, with 17 bases between. Germline assignment: CDR1 MDHEN and CDR2 SYDVKM. DNA for the CDR3: TGTGCCAGCAGTTTATATGTCTTCGGGGTGAAGTCCTACAATGAGCAGTTCTTC. Translating it yields CASSLYVFGVKSYNEQFF. Full variable domain (remainder filled in from reference TRBV28 and TRBJ2-1): DVKVTQSSRYLVKRTGEKVFLECVQDMDHENMFWYRQDPGLGLRLIYFSYDVKMKEKGDIPEGYSVSREKKERFSLILESASTNQTSMYLCASSLYVFGVKSYNEQFFGPGTRLTVL.

This clonotype was counted at least ten times. V usage is TRBV12-3 or TRBV12-4 and J usage is TRBJ2-2, with D uncertain. Trimming took off 5 bases at V and 6 bases at J, with 10 bases between the two ends. The CDR3 is 13 residues long. CDR3: CASSLSRSGELFF. In DNA, the CDR3 is TGTGCCAGCAGTCTCTCTAGGTCCGGGGAGCTGTTTTTT.

This clonotype came up a few times. This sequence joins TRBV6-1 and TRBJ2-7; 8 nucleotides agree with TRBD1. J lost 0 bases, V lost 5 bases, and 12 bases had no gene match. Germline lookup yields CDR1 MNHNS and CDR2 SASEGT. The CDR3 loop spans 17 amino acids. The CDR3 region has the DNA TGTGCCAGCAGTCACGGACAGGGTTGGGGAGACTCCTACGAGCAGTACTTC. Encoded protein: CASSHGQGWGDSYEQYF.

The chain carries TRBV7-2 and TRBJ1-5, with D maybe TRBD1 (5 bases). V lost 0 bases and J lost 3, with 15 bases in between. This CDR3 comprises 17 residues. The germline CDR1 and CDR2 sequences are SGHTA and FQGNSA. The CDR3 DNA reads as TGTGCCAGCAGCTTAGCGATTTGGGCAGGGAACAATCAGCCCCAGCATTTT. Protein sequence: CASSLAIWAGNNQPQHF.

This clonotype was seen more than once but under ten times. The chain couples TRBV27 to TRBJ1-6, with TRBD1 as a possible D gene (6 bases). CDR1 is MNHEY, CDR2 SMNVEV, per germline (reference sequence). The CDR3 runs to 20 residues. V was trimmed by 3 bases and J by 0 bases, leaving 21 bases between them. The DNA of the CDR3 is TGTGCCAGCAGTTTTGGCCCGACCGGGACACAAAGCTCCTATAATTCACCCCTCCACTTT. Translation: CASSFGPTGTQSSYNSPLHF.

This clonotype showed up many times. The rearrangement uses TRBV27 and TRBJ2-5; 10 bases are a match to TRBD2. V lost 5 bases, J lost 2 bases, and 14 bases stayed unmatched. Looked up from germline, CDR1 is MNHEY and CDR2 is SMNVEV (reference sequence). CDR3 size: 18 residues. CDR3 sequence: CASSPTDIGTSDQETQYF. CDR3 nucleotide sequence: TGTGCCAGCAGTCCGACAGACATAGGGACTAGCGATCAAGAGACCCAGTACTTC.

Ten or more counts support this clonotype. The rearrangement joins TRBV6-5 to TRBJ2-3; D assignment may be TRBD1 or TRBD2 (5 bases each). CDR1 is MNHEY and CDR2 is SVGAGI in the germline V gene. V lost 0 bases and J 1 base, leaving 5 bases between the germline ends. The CDR3 has 14 residues. The CDR3, as DNA: TGTGCCAGCAGTTACTCGGGGGGCACAGATACGCAGTATTTT. Protein: CASSYSGGTDTQYF.